The 13 T cell receptor beta chains in this list originate from one sample, sequenced in a study of T cell repertoires in cytomegalovirus infection. Their antigens remain unidentified. MiXCR was run by TCRdb on the reads, yielding one entry per CDR3 protein. The sample contains roughly 130,000 distinct CDR3 sequences, more than 20% of which appear only once. Specimen: PBMCs, sequenced either directly or after in vitro stimulation (not recorded which). The receptors stem from a human donor in good health (CMV status not recorded). Some clones in this sample may be carry-over from other donors' samples.

This clonotype occurred a few times. The V and J genes are TRBV7-8 and TRBJ2-5; no reliable D call. Germline V gene lookup returns CDR1 SGHVS and CDR2 FQNEAQ. V lost 6 bases, J lost 1 base, and 12 bases lay in between. The CDR3 is made up of 14 amino acids. CDR3 coding DNA: TGTGCCAGCAGTTACGGGCCGTCCCAAGAGACCCAGTACTTC. It specifies CASSYGPSQETQYF.

The CDR3: CASSLAGQGVTEAFF. CDR3 in DNA: TGTGCCAGCAGCTTGGCGGGACAGGGGGTTACTGAAGCTTTCTTT. The chain uses TRBV5-5 and TRBJ1-1; 11 nucleotides align to TRBD1. Germline V gives CDR1 SGHKS, CDR2 YYEKEE (reference sequence). J lost 5 bases, V lost 0 bases, and 3 bases had no gene match. The CDR3 covers 15 residues.

This clonotype showed up many times. The rearrangement uses TRBV10-3 and TRBJ2-2, with 11 bases lining up with TRBD2. The V segment lost 4 bases and the J segment 2 bases; nucleotides outside the gene matches: 3. The CDR3 runs 16 residues. Germline values: CDR1 ENHRY, CDR2 SYGVKD. The CDR3 loop is CAISGGLAVNTGELFF. CDR3 DNA: TGTGCCATCAGTGGGGGACTAGCGGTCAACACCGGGGAGCTGTTTTTT.

This clonotype appeared many times. The V and J genes are TRBV7-2 and TRBJ1-1; no firm D call. CDR3 length equals 14 residues. Trimming cost V 4 bases and J 4 bases, with 13 bases left between them. Germline CDR1 SGHTA, CDR2 FQGNSA. The CDR3, as DNA: TGTGCCAGCAGCTCACTTAATGTAGGCACTGAAGCTTTCTTT. Translation: CASSSLNVGTEAFF.

The chain joins TRBV28 to TRBJ2-7, with 8 nucleotides matching TRBD1. With V trimmed by 7 bases and J by 1 base, 12 bases remained unmatched. Germline CDR1 and CDR2: MDHEN and SYDVKM. The CDR3 is 16 amino acids. The CDR3 sequence: CASTPPGTGGSYEQYF. CDR3 bases: TGTGCCAGCACCCCCCCGGGGACAGGTGGGTCCTACGAGCAGTACTTC.

This chain links TRBV4-3 with TRBJ2-1; D is perhaps TRBD2 (6 bases). CDR1 LGHNA and CDR2 YSLEER come from the germline V gene. CDR3 length equals 15 residues. Trimming pared 4 bases from V and 4 bases from J, leaving 14 bases between. The chain's CDR3 is CASSLSLSGYNEQFF. CDR3 sequence (DNA): TGCGCCAGCAGCCTTTCTTTAAGCGGGTACAATGAGCAGTTCTTC.

The V call is TRBV10-3, the J call TRBJ2-7, with a weak D call TRBD1 (6 bases). Trimming pared 2 bases from V and 3 bases from J, leaving 11 bases between. The germline gives CDR1 ENHRY, CDR2 SYGVKD. The length of the CDR3 is 14 residues. CDR3 coding DNA: TGTGCCATCAGTGAGGGTCAGGGGTACTACGAGCAGTACTTC. Its translation: CAISEGQGYYEQYF.

This chain links TRBV6-2 or TRBV6-3 with TRBJ2-2; D is undetermined. CDR3 length: 17 residues. Per germline, CDR1 MNHEY and CDR2 SVGEGT. Trimming took off 8 bases at V and 6 bases at J, with 25 bases between the two ends. The DNA for the CDR3 is TGTGCCAGCGGAACACCAACTAAGCGAGTGATAGCCGGGGAGCTGTTTTTT. This encodes CASGTPTKRVIAGELFF.

The chain combines TRBV4-1 with TRBJ1-2; D is perhaps TRBD1 (5 bases). From germline, CDR1 is MGHRA and CDR2 YSYEKL. V shed 4 bases and J shed 0 bases, with 15 bases lying between them. The CDR3 has 16 residues. CDR3 sequence reads: CASSRGRGGTNYGYTF. DNA of the CDR3: TGCGCCAGCAGCCGCGGCCGCGGGGGGACTAACTATGGCTACACCTTC.

This clonotype was seen repeatedly, ten times or more. The chain recombines TRBV7-2 with TRBJ2-3; the match to TRBD2 covers 9 bases. CDR1 and CDR2 (germline): SGHTA, FQGNSA. V shed 5 bases and J 2 bases; nucleotides not matched to a gene: 11. The CDR3 is 17 residues long. CDR3 bases: TGTGCCAGCAGCAGAAGCTTCCTAGCGGGACCCACAGATACGCAGTATTTT. This codes for CASSRSFLAGPTDTQYF.

This clonotype was seen at least ten times. The limits of the CDR3 on the DNA are not certain, so only TCRdb's listed CDR3 is given. The chain links TRBV27 to TRBJ2-1. The length of the CDR3 is 15 amino acids, counting both ends. In germline, CDR1 is MNHEY, CDR2 SMNVEV (reference sequence). CDR3 sequence: CASSSSDRSYNEQFF.

The chain uses TRBV10-3 and TRBJ2-1; a weak D match, TRBD2 (6 bases). This CDR3 region has 13 residues. Germline lookup yields CDR1 ENHRY and CDR2 SYGVKD. V lost 9 bases and J lost 9, with 18 bases in between. CDR3 nucleotides: TGTGCCATTACTAGCACTGCGGGTGGTGAGCAGTTCTTC. Protein product: CAITSTAGGEQFF.

This clonotype showed up many times. The chain combines TRBV19 with TRBJ1-2; D is uncertain. V lost 4 bases to trimming and J lost 8 bases, with 14 bases between them. This CDR3 has 13 amino acids. CDR1 is LNHDA and CDR2 is SQIVND in the germline V gene (reference sequence). The CDR3 spells CASSTPPYWGYTF. In nucleotides, the CDR3 is TGTGCCAGTAGTACACCCCCTTACTGGGGCTACACCTTC.